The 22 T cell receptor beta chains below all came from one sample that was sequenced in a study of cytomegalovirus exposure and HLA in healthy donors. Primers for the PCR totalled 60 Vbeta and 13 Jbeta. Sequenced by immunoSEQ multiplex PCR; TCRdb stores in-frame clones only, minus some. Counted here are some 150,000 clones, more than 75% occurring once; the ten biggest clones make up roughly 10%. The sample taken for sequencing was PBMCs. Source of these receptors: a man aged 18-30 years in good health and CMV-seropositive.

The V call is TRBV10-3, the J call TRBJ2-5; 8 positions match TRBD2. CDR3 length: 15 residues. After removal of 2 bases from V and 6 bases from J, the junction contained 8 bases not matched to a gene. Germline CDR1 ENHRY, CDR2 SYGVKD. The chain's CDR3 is CAISEAGGPVKTQYF. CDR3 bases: TGTGCCATCAGTGAGGCGGGGGGACCCGTAAAGACCCAGTACTTC.

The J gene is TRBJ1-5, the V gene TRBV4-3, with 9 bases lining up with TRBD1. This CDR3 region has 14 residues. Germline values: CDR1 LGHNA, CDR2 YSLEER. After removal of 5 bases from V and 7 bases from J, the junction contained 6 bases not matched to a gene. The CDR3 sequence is CASSLGQGRQPQHF. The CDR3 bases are TGCGCCAGCAGCTTGGGACAGGGACGCCAGCCCCAGCATTTT.

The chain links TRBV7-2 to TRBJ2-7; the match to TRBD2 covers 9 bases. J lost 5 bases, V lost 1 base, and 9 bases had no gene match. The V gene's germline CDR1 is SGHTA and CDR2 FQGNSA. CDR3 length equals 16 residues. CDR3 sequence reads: CASSLVERGVGDEQYF. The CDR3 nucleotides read TGTGCCAGCAGCTTAGTTGAGCGGGGGGTCGGCGACGAGCAGTACTTC. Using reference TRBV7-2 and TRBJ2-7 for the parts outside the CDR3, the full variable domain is GAGVSQSPSNKVTEKGKDVELRCDPISGHTALYWYRQSLGQGLEFLIYFQGNSAPDKSGLPSDRFSAERTGGSVSTLTIQRTQQEDSAVYLCASSLVERGVGDEQYFGPGTRLTVT.

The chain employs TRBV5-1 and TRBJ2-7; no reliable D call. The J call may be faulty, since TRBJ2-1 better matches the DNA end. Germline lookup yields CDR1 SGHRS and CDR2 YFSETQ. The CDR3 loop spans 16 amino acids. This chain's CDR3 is CASSLELSSSYNEQFF. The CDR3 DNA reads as TGCGCCAGCAGCTTGGAACTATCGAGCTCCTACAATGAGCAGTTCTTC.

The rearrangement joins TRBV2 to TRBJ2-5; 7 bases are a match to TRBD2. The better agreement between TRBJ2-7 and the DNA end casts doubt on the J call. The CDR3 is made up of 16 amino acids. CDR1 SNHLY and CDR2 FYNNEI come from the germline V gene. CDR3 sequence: CASSDVRASGSYEQYF. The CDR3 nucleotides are TGTGCCAGCAGTGATGTCAGGGCTAGCGGCTCCTACGAGCAGTACTTC.

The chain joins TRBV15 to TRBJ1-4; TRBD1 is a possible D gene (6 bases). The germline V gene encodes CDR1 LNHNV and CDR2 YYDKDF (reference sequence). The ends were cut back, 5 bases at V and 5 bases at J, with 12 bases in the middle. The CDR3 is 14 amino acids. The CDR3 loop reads CATSARTANEKLFF. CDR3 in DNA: TGTGCCACCAGCGCGCGGACAGCAAATGAAAAACTGTTTTTT.

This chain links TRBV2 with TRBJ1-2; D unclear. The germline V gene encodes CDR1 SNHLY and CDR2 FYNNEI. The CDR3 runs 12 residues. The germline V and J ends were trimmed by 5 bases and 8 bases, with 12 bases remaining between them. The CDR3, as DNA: TGTGCCAGCAGTCTGACAACCCAAGGCTACACCTTC. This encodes CASSLTTQGYTF.

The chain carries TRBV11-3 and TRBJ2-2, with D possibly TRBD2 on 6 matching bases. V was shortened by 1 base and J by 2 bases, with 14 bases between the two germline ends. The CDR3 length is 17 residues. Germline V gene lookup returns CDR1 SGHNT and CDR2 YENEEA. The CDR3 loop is CASSLGARETNTGELFF. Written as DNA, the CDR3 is TGTGCCAGCAGCTTAGGGGCACGGGAGACCAACACCGGGGAGCTGTTTTTT.

CDR3 loop: CASSLYSQANEKLFF. CDR3 bases: TGTGCCAGCAGCCTCTACAGCCAAGCTAATGAAAAACTGTTTTTT. The chain combines TRBV21-1 with TRBJ1-4; TRBD1, the table's D call, was not compared with the DNA. TRBV21-1 is shown as a pseudogene. The CDR3 is 15 residues long.

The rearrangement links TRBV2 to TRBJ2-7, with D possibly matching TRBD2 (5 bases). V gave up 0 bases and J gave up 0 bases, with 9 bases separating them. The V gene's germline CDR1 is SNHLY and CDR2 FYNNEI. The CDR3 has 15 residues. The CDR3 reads CASSEAGRGSYEQYF. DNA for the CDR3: TGTGCCAGCAGTGAAGCTGGTCGGGGCTCCTACGAGCAGTACTTC. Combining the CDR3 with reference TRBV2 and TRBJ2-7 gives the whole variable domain EPEVTQTPSHQVTQMGQEVILRCVPISNHLYFYWYRQILGQKVEFLVSFYNNEISEKSEIFDDQFSVERPDGSNFTLKIRSTKLEDSAMYFCASSEAGRGSYEQYFGPGTRLTVT.

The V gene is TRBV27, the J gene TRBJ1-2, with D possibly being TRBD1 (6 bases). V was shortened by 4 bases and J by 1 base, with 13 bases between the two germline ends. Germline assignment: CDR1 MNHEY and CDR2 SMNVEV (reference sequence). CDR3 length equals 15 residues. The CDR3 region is CASSSQGQGNYGYTF. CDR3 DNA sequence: TGTGCCAGCAGTTCTCAGGGGCAGGGTAACTATGGCTACACCTTC.

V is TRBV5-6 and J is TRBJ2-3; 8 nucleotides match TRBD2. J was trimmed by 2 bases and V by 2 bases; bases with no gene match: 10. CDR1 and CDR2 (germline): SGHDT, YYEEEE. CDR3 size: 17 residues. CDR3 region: CASSFYLSGSTTDTQYF. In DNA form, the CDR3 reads TGTGCCAGCAGCTTCTACTTAAGCGGGAGTACCACAGATACGCAGTATTTT.

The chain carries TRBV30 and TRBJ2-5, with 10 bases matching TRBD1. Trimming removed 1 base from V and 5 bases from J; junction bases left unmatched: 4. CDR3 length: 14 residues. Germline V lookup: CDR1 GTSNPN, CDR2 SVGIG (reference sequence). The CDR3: CAWSGTGGSETQYF. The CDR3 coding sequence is TGTGCCTGGAGTGGGACAGGGGGTTCGGAGACCCAGTACTTC.

In nucleotides, the CDR3 is TGTGCCAGCAGCTTCGACAGGGCGTTAAATCAGCCCCAGCATTTT. Encoded protein: CASSFDRALNQPQHF. This sequence joins TRBV7-8 and TRBJ1-5; 7 bases line up with TRBD1. Germline trimming cut 3 bases from V and 4 bases from J; bases unmatched to any gene: 6. The germline V gene has CDR1 SGHVS and CDR2 FQNEAQ. The CDR3 sequence is 15 residues long.

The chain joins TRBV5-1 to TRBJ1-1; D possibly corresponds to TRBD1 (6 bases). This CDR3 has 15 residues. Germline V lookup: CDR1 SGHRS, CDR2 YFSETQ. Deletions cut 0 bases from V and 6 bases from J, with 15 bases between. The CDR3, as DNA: TGCGCCAGCAGCTTGGTTCAGGGGCGGGCGGCTGAAGCTTTCTTT. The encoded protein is CASSLVQGRAAEAFF. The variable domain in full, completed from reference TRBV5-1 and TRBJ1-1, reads KAGVTQTPRYLIKTRGQQVTLSCSPISGHRSVSWYQQTPGQGLQFLFEYFSETQRNKGNFPGRFSGRQFSNSRSEMNVSTLELGDSALYLCASSLVQGRAAEAFFGQGTRLTVV.

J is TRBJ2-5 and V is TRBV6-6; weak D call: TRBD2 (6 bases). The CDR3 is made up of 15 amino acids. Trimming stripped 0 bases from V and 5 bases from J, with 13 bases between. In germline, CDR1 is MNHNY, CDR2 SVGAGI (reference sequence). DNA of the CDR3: TGTGCCAGCAGTTACTCGTCGCGAGGGAGGGAGACCCAGTACTTC. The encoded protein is CASSYSSRGRETQYF.

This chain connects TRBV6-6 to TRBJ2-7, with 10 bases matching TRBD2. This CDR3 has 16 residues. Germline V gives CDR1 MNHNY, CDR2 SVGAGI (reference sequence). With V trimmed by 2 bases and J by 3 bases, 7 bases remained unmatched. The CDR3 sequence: CASSYTPGLASYEQYF. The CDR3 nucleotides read TGTGCCAGCAGTTACACCCCGGGACTAGCGAGCTACGAGCAGTACTTC.

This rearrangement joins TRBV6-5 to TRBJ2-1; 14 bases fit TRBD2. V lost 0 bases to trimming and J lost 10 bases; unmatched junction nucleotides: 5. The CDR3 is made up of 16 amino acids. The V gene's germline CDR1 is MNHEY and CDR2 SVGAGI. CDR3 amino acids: CASSYSGLAGVWEQFF. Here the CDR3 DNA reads TGTGCCAGCAGTTACTCGGGACTAGCGGGAGTTTGGGAGCAGTTCTTC.

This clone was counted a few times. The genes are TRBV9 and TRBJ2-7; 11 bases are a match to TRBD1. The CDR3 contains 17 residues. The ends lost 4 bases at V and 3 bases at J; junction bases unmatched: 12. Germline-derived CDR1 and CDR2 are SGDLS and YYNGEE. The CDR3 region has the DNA TGTGCCAGCAGCTTAGGGAGTGGACAGGGGGCTAGCTACGAGCAGTACTTC. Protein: CASSLGSGQGASYEQYF.

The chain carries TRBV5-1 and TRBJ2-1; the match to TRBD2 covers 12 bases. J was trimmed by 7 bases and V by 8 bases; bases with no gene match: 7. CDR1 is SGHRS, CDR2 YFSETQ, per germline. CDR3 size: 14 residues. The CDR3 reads CASRLAGVTNEQFF. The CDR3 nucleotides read TGCGCCAGTCGACTAGCGGGAGTGACGAATGAGCAGTTCTTC.

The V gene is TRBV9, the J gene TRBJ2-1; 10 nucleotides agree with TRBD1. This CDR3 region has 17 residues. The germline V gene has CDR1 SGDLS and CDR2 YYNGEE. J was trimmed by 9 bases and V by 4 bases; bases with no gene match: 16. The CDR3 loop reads CASSPGQGVRPGGEQFF. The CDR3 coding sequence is TGTGCCAGCAGCCCCGGACAGGGGGTAAGGCCGGGAGGTGAGCAGTTCTTC.

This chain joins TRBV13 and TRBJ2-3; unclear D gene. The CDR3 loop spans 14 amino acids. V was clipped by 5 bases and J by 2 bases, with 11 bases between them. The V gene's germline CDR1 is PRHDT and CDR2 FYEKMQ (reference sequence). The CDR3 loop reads CASSPPEYTDTQYF. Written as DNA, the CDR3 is TGTGCCAGCAGCCCCCCAGAATACACAGATACGCAGTATTTT.